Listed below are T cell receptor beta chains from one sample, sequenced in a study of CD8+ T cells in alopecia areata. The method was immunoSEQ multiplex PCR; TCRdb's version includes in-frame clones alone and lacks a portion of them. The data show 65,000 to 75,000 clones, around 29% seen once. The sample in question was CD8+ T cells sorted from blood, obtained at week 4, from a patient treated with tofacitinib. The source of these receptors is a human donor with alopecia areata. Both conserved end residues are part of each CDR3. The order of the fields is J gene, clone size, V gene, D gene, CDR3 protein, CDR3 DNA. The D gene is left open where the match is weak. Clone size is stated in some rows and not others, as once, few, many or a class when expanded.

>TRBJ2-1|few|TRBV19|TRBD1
CASSGGVGYNEQFF
TGTGCCAGCTCAGGGGGCGTGGGCTACAATGAGCAGTTCTTC
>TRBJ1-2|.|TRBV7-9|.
CASSSGQHYGYTF
TGTGCCAGCAGCTCCGGACAGCACTATGGCTACACCTTC
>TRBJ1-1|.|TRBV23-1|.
CASSQSGPSGNTEAFF
TGCGCCAGCAGTCAATCAGGCCCGAGCGGGAACACTGAAGCTTTCTTT
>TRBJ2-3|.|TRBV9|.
CASSVSGTNTDTQYF
TGTGCCAGCAGCGTCTCCGGGACAAACACAGATACGCAGTATTTT
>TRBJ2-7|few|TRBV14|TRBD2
CASSQVLAGSYEQYF
TGTGCCAGCAGCCAAGTCCTAGCGGGGTCCTACGAGCAGTACTTC
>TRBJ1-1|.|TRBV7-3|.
CASSLRGASFTEAFF
TGTGCCAGCAGCTTAAGAGGGGCCAGTTTCACTGAAGCTTTCTTT
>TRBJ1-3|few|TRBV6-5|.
CASSPPNHGNTIYF
TGTGCCAGCAGTCCTCCTAACCACGGAAACACCATATATTTT
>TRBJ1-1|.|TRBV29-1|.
CSVTRTEAFF
TGCAGCGTTACTAGGACTGAAGCTTTCTTT
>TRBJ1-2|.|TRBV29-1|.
CSVEALLRGNGYTF
TGCAGCGTTGAGGCGCTTCTGAGGGGAAATGGCTACACCTTC
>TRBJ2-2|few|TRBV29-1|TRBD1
CSVGQLRGRGANTGELFF
TGCAGCGTTGGACAATTGAGGGGGCGAGGTGCGAACACCGGGGAGCTGTTTTTT
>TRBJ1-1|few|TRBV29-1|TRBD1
CSVRTTGTGGHTEAFF
TGCAGCGTTCGAACCACCGGGACAGGGGGCCACACTGAAGCTTTCTTT
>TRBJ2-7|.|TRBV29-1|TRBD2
CSAGGGDSSYEQYF
TGCAGCGCTGGGGGAGGGGATAGCTCCTACGAGCAGTACTTC
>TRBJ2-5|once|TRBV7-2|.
CASSLVLYGETQYF
TGTGCCAGCAGCTTAGTCCTGTACGGAGAGACCCAGTACTTC
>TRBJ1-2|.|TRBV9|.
CASSFYGQGGYGYTF
TGTGCCAGCAGCTTCTACGGGCAGGGAGGCTATGGCTACACCTTC
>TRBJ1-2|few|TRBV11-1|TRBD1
CASSFGPTGWNYGYTF
TGTGCCAGCAGCTTTGGGCCGACAGGGTGGAACTATGGCTACACCTTC
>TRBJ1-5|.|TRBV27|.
CASSPETTNQPQHF
TGTGCCAGCAGTCCCGAGACCACCAATCAGCCCCAGCATTTT
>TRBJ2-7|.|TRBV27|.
CVSSPTAYGLYEQSF
TGTGTCAGCAGCCCAACCGCCTACGGGCTCTACGAGCAGTCCTTC
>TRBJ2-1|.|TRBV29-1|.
CSALMGSNNEQFF
TGCAGCGCCCTGATGGGGAGTAACAATGAGCAGTTCTTC